This TCR beta chain was captured in a study of T cells in Graves' hyperthyroidism and ophthalmopathy. Background on the study: Peripheral blood was obtained at initial diagnosis, preceding any treatment. General study points: Expanded thyroid clonotypes (above 0.001) were mostly also found in blood.

RNA transcripts provided the source from which TCR beta CDR3 regions were amplified. First-round RT-PCR with HTBI primers amplified the TCR CDR3 region. From the multiplex PCR reads, TCRdb called clonotypes with MiXCR, one entry per CDR3 protein. The data hold more than 500,000 distinct CDR3 sequences, with roughly 15% observed a single time. Looked up from germline, CDR1 is SGHTA and CDR2 is FQGNSA. The trim removed 5 bases at V and 1 base at J, leaving 8 bases unmatched. This CDR3 is built from 16 residues. Many counts were recorded for this clonotype. Its target is not known. Each person with ophthalmopathy scored at least 3 on the Clinical Activity Score, reached NOSPECS grade 4 or higher, and had been ill under 3 months.

Sequencing input: blood. The V gene is TRBV7-2, the J gene TRBJ1-2; 9 nucleotides match TRBD1. The origin of this receptor is a woman under 40 with Graves' ophthalmopathy. The CDR3 loop is CASSPARTGVNYGYTF. DNA of the CDR3: TGTGCCAGCAGCCCAGCCCGGACAGGGGTTAACTATGGCTACACCTTC.